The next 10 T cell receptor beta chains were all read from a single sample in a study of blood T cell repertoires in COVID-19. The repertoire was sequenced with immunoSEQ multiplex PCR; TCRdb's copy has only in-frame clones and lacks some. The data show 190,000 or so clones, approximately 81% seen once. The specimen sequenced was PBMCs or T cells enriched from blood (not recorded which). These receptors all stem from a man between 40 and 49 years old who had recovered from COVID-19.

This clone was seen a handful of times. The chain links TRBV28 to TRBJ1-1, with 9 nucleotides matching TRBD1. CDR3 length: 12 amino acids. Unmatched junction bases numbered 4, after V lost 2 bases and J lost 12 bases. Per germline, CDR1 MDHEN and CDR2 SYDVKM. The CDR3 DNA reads TGTGCCAGCAGTTTAGGGACAGGGAGAACTTTCTTT. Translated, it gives CASSLGTGRTFF.

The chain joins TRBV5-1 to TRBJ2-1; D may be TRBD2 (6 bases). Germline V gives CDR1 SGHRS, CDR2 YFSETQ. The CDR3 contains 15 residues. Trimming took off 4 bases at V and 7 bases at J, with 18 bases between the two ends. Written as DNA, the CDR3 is TGCGCCAGCAGCCCCGTCGGGGGAAGTGAAAATGAGCAGTTCTTC. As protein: CASSPVGGSENEQFF.

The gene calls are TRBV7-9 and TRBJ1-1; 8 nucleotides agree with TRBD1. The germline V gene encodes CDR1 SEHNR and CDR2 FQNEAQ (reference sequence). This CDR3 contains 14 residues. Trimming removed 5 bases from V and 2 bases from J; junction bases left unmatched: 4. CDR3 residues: CASSRQGLNTEAFF. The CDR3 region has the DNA TGTGCCAGCAGCCGACAGGGGCTAAACACTGAAGCTTTCTTT.

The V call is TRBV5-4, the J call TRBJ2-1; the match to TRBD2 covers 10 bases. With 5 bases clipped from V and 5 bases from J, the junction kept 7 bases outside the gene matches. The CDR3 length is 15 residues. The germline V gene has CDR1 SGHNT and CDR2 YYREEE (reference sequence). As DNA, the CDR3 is TGTGCCAGCAGACCTAGCGGGAGCCACCACAATGAGCAGTTCTTC. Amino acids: CASRPSGSHHNEQFF. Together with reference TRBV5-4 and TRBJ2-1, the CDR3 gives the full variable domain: ETGVTQSPTHLIKTRGQQVTLRCSSQSGHNTVSWYQQALGQGPQFIFQYYREEENGRGNFPPRFSGLQFPNYSSELNVNALELDDSALYLCASRPSGSHHNEQFFGPGTRLTVL.

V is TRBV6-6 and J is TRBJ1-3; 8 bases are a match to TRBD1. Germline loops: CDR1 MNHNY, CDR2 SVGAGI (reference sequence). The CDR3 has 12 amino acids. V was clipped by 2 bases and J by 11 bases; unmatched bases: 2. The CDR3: CASSYGQGAIYF. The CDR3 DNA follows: TGTGCCAGCAGTTACGGACAGGGAGCCATATATTTT.

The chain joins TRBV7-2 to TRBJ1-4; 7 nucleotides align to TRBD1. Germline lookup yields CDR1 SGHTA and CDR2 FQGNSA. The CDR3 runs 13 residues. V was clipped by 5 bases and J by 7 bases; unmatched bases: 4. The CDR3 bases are TGTGCCAGCAGCCCTGGACAGGTTGAAAAACTGTTTTTT. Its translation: CASSPGQVEKLFF.

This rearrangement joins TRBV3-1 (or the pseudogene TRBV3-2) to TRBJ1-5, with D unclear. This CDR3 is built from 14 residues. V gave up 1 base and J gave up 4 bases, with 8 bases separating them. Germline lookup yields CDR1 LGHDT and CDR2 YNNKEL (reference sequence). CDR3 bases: TGTGCCAGCAGCCAAGGCCAGCGAAATCAGCCCCAGCATTTT. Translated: CASSQGQRNQPQHF.

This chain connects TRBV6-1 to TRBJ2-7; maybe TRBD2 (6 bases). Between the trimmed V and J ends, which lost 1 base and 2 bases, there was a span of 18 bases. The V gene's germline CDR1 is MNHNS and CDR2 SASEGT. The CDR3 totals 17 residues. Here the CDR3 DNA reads TGTGCCAGCAGTGAAGGTCATGGGGGGAGTTATACCTACGAGCAGTACTTC. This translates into CASSEGHGGSYTYEQYF.

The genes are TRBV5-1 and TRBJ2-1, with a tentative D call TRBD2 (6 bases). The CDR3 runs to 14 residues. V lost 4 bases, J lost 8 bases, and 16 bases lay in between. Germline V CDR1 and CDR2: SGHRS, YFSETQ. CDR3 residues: CASSPLDYGDEQFF. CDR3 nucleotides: TGCGCCAGCAGCCCCTTGGACTATGGGGATGAGCAGTTCTTC.

The CDR3 DNA reads TGTGCCAGCAGGCAGACCGGGACAGGGAACACTGAAGCTTTCTTT. It translates to CASRQTGTGNTEAFF. The chain is built from TRBV25-1 and TRBJ1-1, with TRBD1 identical over 8 bases. V lost 6 bases to trimming and J lost 1 base; unmatched junction nucleotides: 7. The germline V gene encodes CDR1 MGHDK and CDR2 SYGVNS. This CDR3 is 15 amino acids long.